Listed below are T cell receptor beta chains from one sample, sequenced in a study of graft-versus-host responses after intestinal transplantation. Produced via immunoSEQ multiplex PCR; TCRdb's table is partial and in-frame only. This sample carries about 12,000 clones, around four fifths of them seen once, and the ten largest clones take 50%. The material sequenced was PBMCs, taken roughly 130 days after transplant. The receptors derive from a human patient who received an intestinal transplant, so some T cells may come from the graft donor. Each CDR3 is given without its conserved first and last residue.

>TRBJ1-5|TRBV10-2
ASSAGIGLDQPQH
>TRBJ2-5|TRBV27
ASSLEREKCRGAEETQY
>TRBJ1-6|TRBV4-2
ASSQDSAHNSPLH
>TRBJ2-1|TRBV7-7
ASSLGQASYNEQF
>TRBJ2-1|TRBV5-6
ATSNWGFQPRNEQF
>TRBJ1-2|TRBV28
ASSLPRLTGIHGGYT
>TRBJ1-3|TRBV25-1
ASSESAGPPNTIY
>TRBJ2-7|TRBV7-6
ASAEGYEQY
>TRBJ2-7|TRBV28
ASGTGTGVYEQY
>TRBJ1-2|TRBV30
AWIVAGIGSYGYT
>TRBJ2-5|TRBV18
ASSPPVRRATQY
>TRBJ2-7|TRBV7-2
ASSLAWGGYEQY
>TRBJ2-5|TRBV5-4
ASSLNLRGKETQY
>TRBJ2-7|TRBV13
ASSLGPAGNNEQY
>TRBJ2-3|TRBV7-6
ASSLKEDTQY
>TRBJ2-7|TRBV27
ASSPGRSYEQY
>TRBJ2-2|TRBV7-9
ASSSGQMGAGELF
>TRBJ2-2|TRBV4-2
ASSPVSSGGGANTGELF
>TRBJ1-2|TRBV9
ASTLGGIANYGYT
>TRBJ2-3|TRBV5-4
ASSLVPRGTDTQY
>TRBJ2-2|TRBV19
ASSIPLARLASGELF
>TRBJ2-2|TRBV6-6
ASSRDGNTGELF